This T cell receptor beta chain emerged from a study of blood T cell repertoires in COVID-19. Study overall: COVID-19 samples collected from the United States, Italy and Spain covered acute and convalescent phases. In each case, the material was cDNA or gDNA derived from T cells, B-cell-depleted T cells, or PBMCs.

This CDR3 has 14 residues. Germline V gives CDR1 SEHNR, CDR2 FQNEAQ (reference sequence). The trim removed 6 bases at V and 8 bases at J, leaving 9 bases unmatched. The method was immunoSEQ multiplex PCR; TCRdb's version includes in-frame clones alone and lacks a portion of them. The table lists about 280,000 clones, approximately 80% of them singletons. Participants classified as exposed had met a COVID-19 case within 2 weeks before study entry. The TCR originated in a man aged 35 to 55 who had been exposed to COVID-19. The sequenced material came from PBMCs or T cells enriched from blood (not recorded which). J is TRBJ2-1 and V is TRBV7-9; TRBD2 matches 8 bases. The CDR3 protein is CASRPGGASDEQFF. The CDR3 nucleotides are TGTGCCAGCAGGCCCGGGGGGGCTTCGGATGAGCAGTTCTTC.